The 25 T cell receptor beta chains given below trace back to one sample, sequenced in a study of cytomegalovirus exposure and HLA in healthy donors. PCR was performed using 60 Vbeta and 13 Jbeta primers. Here immunoSEQ multiplex PCR was the method, and the copy in TCRdb shows in-frame clones only, minus some. This table has roughly 190,000 clones, about three quarters appearing once. Sample: PBMCs. The receptors were sampled from a female donor in good health and CMV-seronegative.

V gene TRBV7-9 combines with J gene TRBJ2-3; TRBD2 matches at 10 bases. This CDR3 has 14 residues. Looked up from germline, CDR1 is SEHNR and CDR2 is FQNEAQ (reference sequence). V gave up 8 bases and J gave up 12 bases; unmatched junction bases: 14. The CDR3 loop is CASAAASGSVIQYF. The DNA of the CDR3 is TGTGCCAGCGCGGCGGCTAGCGGGAGTGTTATTCAGTATTTT.

CDR3 residues: CASRNRLTNEKLFF. The CDR3 DNA reads as TGTGCCAGCAGGAACCGACTAACTAATGAAAAACTGTTTTTT. The V and J genes are TRBV7-2 and TRBJ1-4, with unresolved D. The V gene lost 6 bases and the J gene lost 1 base, with 9 bases spanning the gap. Germline CDR1 SGHTA, CDR2 FQGNSA. The CDR3 runs 14 residues.

The chain employs TRBV5-1 and TRBJ2-3; 8 bases are shared with TRBD2. The CDR3 is 15 residues long. V trimming: 4 bases; J trimming: 0 bases; junction bases outside the gene matches: 4. The germline CDR1 and CDR2 sequences are SGHRS and YFSETQ. For the CDR3, the DNA is TGCGCCAGCAGCCTCATAGCGGGAAGCACAGATACGCAGTATTTT. It is translated as CASSLIAGSTDTQYF.

The chain couples TRBV28 to TRBJ1-5; a weak D match, TRBD1 (5 bases). V lost 6 bases, J lost 4 bases, and 7 bases lay in between. This CDR3 has 12 amino acids. The germline gives CDR1 MDHEN, CDR2 SYDVKM. This CDR3 is CASRGGNQPQHF. The CDR3 DNA is TGTGCCAGCAGGGGGGGTAATCAGCCCCAGCATTTT. Using reference TRBV28 and TRBJ1-5 for the parts outside the CDR3, the full variable domain is DVKVTQSSRYLVKRTGEKVFLECVQDMDHENMFWYRQDPGLGLRLIYFSYDVKMKEKGDIPEGYSVSREKKERFSLILESASTNQTSMYLCASRGGNQPQHFGDGTRLSIL.

The chain employs TRBV19 and TRBJ1-1, with 7 bases aligning to TRBD1. CDR1 is LNHDA, CDR2 SQIVND, per germline (reference sequence). This CDR3 has 17 amino acids. Losses at the gene ends were 6 bases for V and 4 bases for J; bases not matched to a gene: 17. The CDR3 reads CASSDSRTGYAGTEAFF. The CDR3 DNA is TGTGCCAGTAGCGACTCCAGGACAGGCTATGCTGGCACTGAAGCTTTCTTT.

V gene TRBV7-2 combines with J gene TRBJ1-2, with 8 bases fitting TRBD1. This CDR3 is built from 13 residues. V trimming: 5 bases; J trimming: 10 bases; junction bases outside the gene matches: 9. From germline, CDR1 is SGHTA and CDR2 FQGNSA. DNA of the CDR3: TGTGCCAGCAGCCAGAGGGACAGGTCACCCTACACCTTC. Protein sequence: CASSQRDRSPYTF.

V usage is TRBV6-5 and J usage is TRBJ2-7; 8 bases match TRBD1. Germline V gene lookup returns CDR1 MNHEY and CDR2 SVGAGI. Unmatched junction bases numbered 5, after V lost 2 bases and J lost 2 bases. The CDR3 runs 15 residues. The CDR3 DNA reads TGTGCCAGCAGTTACGGCGGGACAGGAGCCTACGAGCAGTACTTC. Residues: CASSYGGTGAYEQYF.

The V gene is TRBV19, the J gene TRBJ2-2; 16 bases agree with TRBD2. Trimming cost V 5 bases and J 0 bases; bases outside gene matches: 9. Germline CDR1 is LNHDA and CDR2 is SQIVND (reference sequence). The CDR3 consists of 20 residues. The CDR3 DNA follows: TGTGCCAGTAGTGCAACGCAGGGGACTAGCGGGAGGGCGAACACCGGGGAGCTGTTTTTT. Protein sequence: CASSATQGTSGRANTGELFF.

In this sample, this clone turned up once. The J gene is TRBJ1-2, the V gene TRBV28; D remains unclear. From germline, CDR1 is MDHEN and CDR2 SYDVKM. The length of the CDR3 is 15 residues. The V and J ends lost 3 bases and 2 bases respectively, with 13 bases between them. CDR3 region: CASSFNLGGNYGYTF. The CDR3 nucleotides are TGTGCCAGCAGTTTTAATTTAGGAGGGAACTATGGCTACACCTTC.

The rearrangement links TRBV29-1 to TRBJ2-7; TRBD2 aligns across 7 bases. Germline V gene data show CDR1 as SQVTM and CDR2 as ANQGSEA. The V segment lost 2 bases and the J segment 3 bases; nucleotides outside the gene matches: 10. The CDR3 runs 15 residues. CDR3 amino acids: CSVEPKGGNSYEQYF. Written as DNA, the CDR3 is TGCAGCGTTGAACCCAAGGGAGGGAATAGCTACGAGCAGTACTTC.

CDR3 sequence (DNA): TGTGCCAGCAGCTTAATAACTAGCGGGAGGGCCGACACCGGGGAGCTGTTTTTT. Translation gives CASSLITSGRADTGELFF. The chain is built from TRBV7-8 and TRBJ2-2, with TRBD2 matching 13 bases. Trimming took 2 bases from V and 3 from J; bases not matched to a gene: 6. The CDR3 is 18 residues long. From germline, CDR1 is SGHVS and CDR2 FQNEAQ. Drawing the rest from reference TRBV7-8 and TRBJ2-2, the complete variable domain is GAGVSQSPRYKVAKRGQDVALRCDPISGHVSLFWYQQALGQGPEFLTYFQNEAQLDKSGLPSDRFFAERPEGSVSTLKIQRTQQEDSAVYLCASSLITSGRADTGELFFGEGSRLTVL.

This clone was seen a handful of times. V is TRBV7-9 and J is TRBJ1-2; weak D call: TRBD1 (5 bases). V lost 5 bases to trimming and J lost 4 bases, with 11 bases between them. CDR1 and CDR2 from the germline V gene are SEHNR and FQNEAQ (reference sequence). This CDR3 contains 13 residues. CDR3 loop: CASSQGTVYGYTF. DNA of the CDR3: TGTGCCAGCAGCCAAGGGACTGTCTATGGCTACACCTTC.

The chain couples TRBV10-3 to TRBJ2-3, with 7 bases matching TRBD1. This CDR3 has 13 residues. V shed 8 bases, J shed 2 bases, and the junction held 4 bases outside the gene matches. Germline V gene lookup returns CDR1 ENHRY and CDR2 SYGVKD. The CDR3 DNA is TGTGCCATCGACAGGGAAGACACAGATACGCAGTATTTT. Translation: CAIDREDTDTQYF.

This chain links TRBV10-3 with TRBJ1-5; D may be TRBD1 (6 bases). Trimming left V 6 bases short and J 2 bases short, with 11 bases between. The CDR3 runs 14 residues. Germline V gene lookup returns CDR1 ENHRY and CDR2 SYGVKD. The CDR3 DNA reads as TGTGCCATCAGACAGGGAGAAGGCAATCAGCCCCAGCATTTT. It translates to CAIRQGEGNQPQHF.

The rearrangement uses TRBV28 and TRBJ1-6; D not resolved. This CDR3 comprises 15 residues. CDR1 is MDHEN, CDR2 SYDVKM, per germline. Trimming removed 10 bases from V and 0 bases from J, with 13 bases in between. As DNA, the CDR3 is TGTGCCACCTCCAGGCAGAGCTCCTATAATTCACCCCTCCACTTT. Residues: CATSRQSSYNSPLHF.

This chain joins TRBV7-8 and TRBJ1-6; possibly TRBD1 for D (6 bases). The CDR3 length is 21 residues. V shed 5 bases and J shed 5 bases, with 31 bases lying between them. Germline V gives CDR1 SGHVS, CDR2 FQNEAQ. The CDR3 nucleotides are TGTGCCAGCAGCCCCTACAGGGCCCTCCTCATCCATGCCCCTCATAATTCACCCCTCCACTTT. This sequence encodes CASSPYRALLIHAPHNSPLHF.

Concerning this clone: Sequence at one end of the junction differs from germline and may be a read error. The chain recombines TRBV5-1 with TRBJ1-5, with D possibly matching TRBD1 (5 bases). The CDR3 is made up of 13 amino acids. Germline V CDR1 and CDR2: SGHRS, YFSETQ. CDR3 loop: CASSFRDNQPQHF. The CDR3 coding sequence is TGTGCCAGCAGCTTCAGGGACAATCAGCCCCAGCATTTT.

The chain has TRBV19 and TRBJ1-1, with 9 bases that match TRBD1. The CDR3 extends over 12 amino acids. The V gene end was trimmed by 9 bases and the J gene end by 8 bases; junction bases not matched to a gene: 7. The germline V gene encodes CDR1 LNHDA and CDR2 SQIVND (reference sequence). In DNA, the CDR3 is TGTGCCAGCGGGGACAGGGTGATAGAAGCTTTCTTT. The encoded protein is CASGDRVIEAFF.

A remark on this clone: In this CDR3 the conserved last residue, phenylalanine or tryptophan, is missing, so a read error is likely. The gene calls are TRBV6-5 and TRBJ2-7; D might be TRBD2 (6 bases). The CDR3 is made up of 13 amino acids. The ends were cut back, 0 bases at V and 6 bases at J, with 9 bases in the middle. Germline values: CDR1 MNHEY, CDR2 SVGAGI. The CDR3: CASSYSMGGEQYS. DNA of the CDR3: TGTGCCAGCAGTTACTCGATGGGAGGCGAGCAGTACTCC.

The V gene is TRBV27, the J gene TRBJ2-7; possible D gene TRBD2, 5 bases. Germline assignment: CDR1 MNHEY and CDR2 SMNVEV (reference sequence). V dropped 7 bases and J dropped 0 bases, with 13 bases sitting between them. There are 14 residues in the CDR3. This CDR3 reads CASKSERYSYEQYF. In DNA, the CDR3 is TGTGCCAGCAAATCCGAGCGGTACTCCTACGAGCAGTACTTC.

This chain connects TRBV19 to TRBJ1-5, with D perhaps TRBD1 (6 bases). The length of the CDR3 is 15 residues. The germline gives CDR1 LNHDA, CDR2 SQIVND (reference sequence). V lost 3 bases and J 1 base, leaving 10 bases between the germline ends. CDR3 DNA: TGTGCCAGTAGTATCCAGGGGAGCAGCAATCAGCCCCAGCATTTT. This sequence encodes CASSIQGSSNQPQHF. Using reference TRBV19 and TRBJ1-5 for the parts outside the CDR3, the full variable domain is DGGITQSPKYLFRKEGQNVTLSCEQNLNHDAMYWYRQDPGQGLRLIYYSQIVNDFQKGDIAEGYSVSREKKESFPLTVTSAQKNPTAFYLCASSIQGSSNQPQHFGDGTRLSIL.

The sample holds a few counts of this clone. The rearrangement uses TRBV21-1 and TRBJ1-1; the DNA was not compared with TRBD1, the D call given in the table. TRBV21-1 is described as a pseudogene. The CDR3 has 18 amino acids. The CDR3 DNA follows: TGTGCCAGCAGCAAATCATTCAGGGGGACAGTATCCCTCACTGAAGCTTTCTTT. This translates into CASSKSFRGTVSLTEAFF.

This clone was counted only a few times. The chain joins TRBV13 to TRBJ2-5; D is perhaps TRBD2 (6 bases). Trimming took 3 bases from V and 4 from J, leaving 18 bases between them. Germline V gene lookup returns CDR1 PRHDT and CDR2 FYEKMQ (reference sequence). The CDR3 is 16 amino acids. CDR3 nucleotide sequence: TGTGCCAGCAGCTTTCTAGTCTCGGGAGCCAGAGAGACCCAGTACTTC. Its translation: CASSFLVSGARETQYF. The variable domain in full, completed from reference TRBV13 and TRBJ2-5, reads AAGVIQSPRHLIKEKRETATLKCYPIPRHDTVYWYQQGPGQDPQFLISFYEKMQSDKGSIPDRFSAQQFSDYHSELNMSSLELGDSALYFCASSFLVSGARETQYFGPGTRLLVL.

CDR3 amino acids: CASSSVRGSETQYF. The CDR3, as DNA: TGTGCCAGCAGCTCCGTTCGGGGTTCCGAGACCCAGTACTTC. This chain joins TRBV7-6 and TRBJ2-5; D perhaps matches TRBD2 (5 bases). This CDR3 is 14 amino acids long. Between the trimmed V and J ends, which lost 4 bases and 5 bases, there was a span of 14 bases. CDR1 is SGHVS and CDR2 is FNYEAQ in the germline V gene.

This chain joins TRBV28 and TRBJ2-2; 8 bases line up with TRBD2. Looked up from germline, CDR1 is MDHEN and CDR2 is SYDVKM. CDR3 length: 16 amino acids. V was clipped by 1 base and J by 1 base; unmatched bases: 2. As DNA, the CDR3 is TGTGCCAGCAGTTTATTTACTAGCGGGAACACCGGGGAGCTGTTTTTT. This sequence encodes CASSLFTSGNTGELFF.